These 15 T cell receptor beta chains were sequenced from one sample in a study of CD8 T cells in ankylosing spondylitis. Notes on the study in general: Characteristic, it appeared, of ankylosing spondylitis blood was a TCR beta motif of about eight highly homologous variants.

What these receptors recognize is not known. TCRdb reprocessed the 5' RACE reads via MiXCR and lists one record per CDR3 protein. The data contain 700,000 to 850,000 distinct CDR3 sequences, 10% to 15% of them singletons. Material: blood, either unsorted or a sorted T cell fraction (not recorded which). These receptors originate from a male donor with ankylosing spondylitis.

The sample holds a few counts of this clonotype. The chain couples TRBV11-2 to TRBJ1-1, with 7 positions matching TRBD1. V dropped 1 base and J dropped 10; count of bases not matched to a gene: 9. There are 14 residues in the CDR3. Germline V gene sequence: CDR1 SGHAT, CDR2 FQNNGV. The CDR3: CASSLALQGPVAFF. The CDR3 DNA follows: TGTGCCAGCAGCTTAGCTCTACAGGGGCCGGTAGCTTTCTTT.

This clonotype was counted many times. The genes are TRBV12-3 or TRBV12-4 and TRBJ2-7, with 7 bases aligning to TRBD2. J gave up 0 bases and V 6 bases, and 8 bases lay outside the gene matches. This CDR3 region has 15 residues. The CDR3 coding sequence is TGTGCCAGCAGGATAAGCGGGGCGAGCTCCTACGAGCAGTACTTC. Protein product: CASRISGASSYEQYF.

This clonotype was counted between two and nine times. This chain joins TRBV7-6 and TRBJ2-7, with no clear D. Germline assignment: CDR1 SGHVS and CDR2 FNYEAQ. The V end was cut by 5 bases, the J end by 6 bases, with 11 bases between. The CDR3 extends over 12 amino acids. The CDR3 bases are TGTGCCAGCAGCCCGTCGCGAGGCGAGCAGTACTTC. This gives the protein CASSPSRGEQYF.

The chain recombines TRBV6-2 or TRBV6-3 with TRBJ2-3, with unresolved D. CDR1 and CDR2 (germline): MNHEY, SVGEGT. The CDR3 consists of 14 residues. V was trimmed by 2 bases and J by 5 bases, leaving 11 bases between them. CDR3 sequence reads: CASSYHLWEDTQYF. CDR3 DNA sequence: TGTGCCAGCAGTTACCACCTTTGGGAAGATACGCAGTATTTT.

CDR3 residues: CSARIRGRGVSYNEQFF. The CDR3 DNA reads TGCAGTGCTAGGATTCGGGGGCGGGGGGTCTCCTACAATGAGCAGTTCTTC. The chain uses TRBV20-1 and TRBJ2-1; 8 positions agree with TRBD2. Per germline, CDR1 DFQATT and CDR2 SNEGSKA (reference sequence). Trimming at V came to 3 bases and at J to 0 bases, leaving 10 bases not matched to a gene. This CDR3 is 17 amino acids long.

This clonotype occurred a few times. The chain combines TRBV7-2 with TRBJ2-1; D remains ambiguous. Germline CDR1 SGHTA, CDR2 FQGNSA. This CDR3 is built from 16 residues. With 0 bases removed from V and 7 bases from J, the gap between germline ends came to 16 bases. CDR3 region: CASSLAPVGYGNEQFF. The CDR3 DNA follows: TGTGCCAGCAGCTTAGCCCCGGTTGGCTACGGTAATGAGCAGTTCTTC.

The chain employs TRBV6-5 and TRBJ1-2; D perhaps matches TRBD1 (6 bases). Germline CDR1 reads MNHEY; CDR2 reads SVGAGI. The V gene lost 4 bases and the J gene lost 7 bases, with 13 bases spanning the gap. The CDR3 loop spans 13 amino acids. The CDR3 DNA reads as TGTGCCAGCAGTTCTGAGGGGGGTAGTGGCTACACCTTC. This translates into CASSSEGGSGYTF.

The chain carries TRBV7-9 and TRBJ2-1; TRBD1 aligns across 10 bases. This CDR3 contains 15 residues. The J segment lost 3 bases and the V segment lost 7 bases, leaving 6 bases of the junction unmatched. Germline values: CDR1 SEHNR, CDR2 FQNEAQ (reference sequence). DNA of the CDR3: TGTGCCAGCATGACAGGGGGCTCAATCTACAATGAGCAGTTCTTC. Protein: CASMTGGSIYNEQFF.

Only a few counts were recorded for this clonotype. CDR3 protein: CASIPGRLAGREQYF. CDR3 nucleotides: TGTGCCAGCATCCCAGGAAGGCTAGCGGGACGAGAGCAGTACTTC. The J gene is TRBJ2-7, the V gene TRBV27, with 9 positions matching TRBD2. The CDR3 is 15 amino acids. CDR1 is MNHEY, CDR2 SMNVEV, per germline (reference sequence). Trimming cost V 7 bases and J 7 bases; bases outside gene matches: 14.

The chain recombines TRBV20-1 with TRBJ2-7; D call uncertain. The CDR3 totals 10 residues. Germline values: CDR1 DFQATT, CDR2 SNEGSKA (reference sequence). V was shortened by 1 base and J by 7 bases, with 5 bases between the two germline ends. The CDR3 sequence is CSARAEEQYF. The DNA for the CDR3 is TGCAGTGCTAGAGCAGAGGAGCAGTACTTC.

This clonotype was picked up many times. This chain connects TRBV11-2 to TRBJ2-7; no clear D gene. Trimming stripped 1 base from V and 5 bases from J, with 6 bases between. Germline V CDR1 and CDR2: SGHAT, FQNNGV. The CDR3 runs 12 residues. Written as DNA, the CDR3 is TGTGCCAGCAGCTTAGTACGGGACGAGCAGTACTTC. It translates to CASSLVRDEQYF. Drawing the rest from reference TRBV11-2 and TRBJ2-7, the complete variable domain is EAGVAQSPRYKIIEKRQSVAFWCNPISGHATLYWYQQILGQGPKLLIQFQNNGVVDDSQLPKDRFSAERLKGVDSTLKIQPAKLEDSAVYLCASSLVRDEQYFGPGTRLTVT.

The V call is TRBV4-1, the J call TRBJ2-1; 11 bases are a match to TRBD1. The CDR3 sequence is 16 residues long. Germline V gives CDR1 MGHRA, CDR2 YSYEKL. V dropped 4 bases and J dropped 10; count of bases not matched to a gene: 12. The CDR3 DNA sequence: TGCGCCAGCAGCCCCCGGTCGGGACAGGGGGGTGGGGAGCAGTTCTTC. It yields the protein CASSPRSGQGGGEQFF.

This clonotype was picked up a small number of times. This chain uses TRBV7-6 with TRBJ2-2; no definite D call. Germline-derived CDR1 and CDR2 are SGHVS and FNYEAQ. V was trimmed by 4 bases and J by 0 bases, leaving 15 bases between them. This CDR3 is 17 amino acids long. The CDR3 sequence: CASSSIPKFANTGELFF. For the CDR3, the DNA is TGTGCCAGCAGCTCAATCCCGAAGTTCGCGAACACCGGGGAGCTGTTTTTT.

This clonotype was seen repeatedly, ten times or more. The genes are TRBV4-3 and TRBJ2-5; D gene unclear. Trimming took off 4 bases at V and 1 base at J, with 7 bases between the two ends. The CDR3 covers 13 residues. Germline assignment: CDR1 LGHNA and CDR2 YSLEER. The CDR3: CASSLRTQETQYF. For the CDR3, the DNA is TGCGCCAGCAGCCTTCGGACCCAAGAGACCCAGTACTTC.

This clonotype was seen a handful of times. The CDR3 DNA reads as TGCAGTGGCCAAGCGGGGGGGTCGGGCACAGATACGCAGTATTTT. The encoded protein is CSGQAGGSGTDTQYF. This chain joins TRBV20-1 and TRBJ2-3; 10 bases map to TRBD2. Losses at the gene ends were 7 bases for V and 1 base for J; bases not matched to a gene: 8. Germline CDR1 and CDR2: DFQATT and SNEGSKA (reference sequence). The CDR3 totals 15 residues.